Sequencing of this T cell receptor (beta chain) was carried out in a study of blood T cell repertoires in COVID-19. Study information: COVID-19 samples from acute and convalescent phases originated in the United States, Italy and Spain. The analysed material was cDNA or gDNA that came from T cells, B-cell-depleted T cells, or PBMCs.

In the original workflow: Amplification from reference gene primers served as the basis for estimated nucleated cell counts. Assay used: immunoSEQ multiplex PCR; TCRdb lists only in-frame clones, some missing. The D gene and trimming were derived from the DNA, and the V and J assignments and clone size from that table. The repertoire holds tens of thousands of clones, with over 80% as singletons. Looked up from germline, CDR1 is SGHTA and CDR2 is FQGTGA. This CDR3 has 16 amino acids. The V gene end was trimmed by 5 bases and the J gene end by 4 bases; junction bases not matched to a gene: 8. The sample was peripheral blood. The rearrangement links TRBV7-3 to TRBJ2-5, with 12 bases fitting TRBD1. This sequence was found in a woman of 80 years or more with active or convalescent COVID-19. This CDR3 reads CASSAGTGGFGETQYF. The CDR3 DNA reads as TGTGCCAGCAGCGCGGGGACAGGGGGCTTCGGAGAGACCCAGTACTTC.